A single sample is the source of the 11 T cell receptor beta chains below, sequenced in a study of graft-versus-host responses after intestinal transplantation. Sequencing was performed with immunoSEQ multiplex PCR; in TCRdb, only in-frame clones are kept and a portion is missing. The sample contains 96,000 or so clones, 80% to 95% of which appear only once. For these receptors, no antigen is known. The sample consisted of unstimulated CD4+ T cells sorted from spleen or lymph node cells, taken before intestinal transplant. These receptors all come from a human donor who received an intestinal transplant.

This clone was recorded once. The gene calls are TRBV5-1 and TRBJ2-7; 8 bases are shared with TRBD1. The V and J ends lost 4 bases and 6 bases, in that order; junction bases with no gene match: 12. Germline V gives CDR1 SGHRS, CDR2 YFSETQ. The CDR3 contains 15 residues. As DNA, the CDR3 is TGCGCCAGCAGCCTAGACGTCGGGACAGGCGGCGAGCAGTACTTC. Its protein is CASSLDVGTGGEQYF. The full variable domain, with the rest looked up from reference TRBV5-1 and TRBJ2-7, is KAGVTQTPRYLIKTRGQQVTLSCSPISGHRSVSWYQQTPGQGLQFLFEYFSETQRNKGNFPGRFSGRQFSNSRSEMNVSTLELGDSALYLCASSLDVGTGGEQYFGPGTRLTVT.

This chain connects TRBV19 to TRBJ1-5; the match to TRBD1 covers 7 bases. CDR3 length equals 15 residues. With V trimmed by 5 bases and J by 8 bases, 12 bases remained unmatched. The V gene's germline CDR1 is LNHDA and CDR2 SQIVND (reference sequence). This chain's CDR3 is CASSWTGRMTEPQHF. CDR3 coding DNA: TGTGCCAGTAGTTGGACAGGTCGAATGACGGAGCCCCAGCATTTT. The full variable domain, completed using reference TRBV19 and TRBJ1-5, is DGGITQSPKYLFRKEGQNVTLSCEQNLNHDAMYWYRQDPGQGLRLIYYSQIVNDFQKGDIAEGYSVSREKKESFPLTVTSAQKNPTAFYLCASSWTGRMTEPQHFGDGTRLSIL.

Points on this clone: One end of the junction is discordant with germline, which a read error may explain. This rearrangement joins TRBV9 to TRBJ2-5, with D possibly matching TRBD1 (6 bases). Germline V lookup: CDR1 SGDLS, CDR2 YYNGEE. The CDR3 has 16 amino acids. The CDR3: CASSVSWSRGQGTQYF. CDR3 nucleotide sequence: TGTGCCAGCAGCGTCAGTTGGAGCAGGGGCCAAGGGACCCAGTACTTC.

V and J are TRBV30 and TRBJ2-5; 8 nucleotides align to TRBD2. CDR3 length: 14 residues. The germline gives CDR1 GTSNPN, CDR2 SVGIG (reference sequence). V shed 1 base, J shed 3 bases, and the junction held 4 bases outside the gene matches. Written as DNA, the CDR3 is TGTGCCTGGAGTGGCGGCGGGGGGAAAGAGACCCAGTACTTC. Translated, it gives CAWSGGGGKETQYF.

This chain links TRBV30 with TRBJ2-3, with D possibly matching TRBD2 (5 bases). The germline V gene encodes CDR1 GTSNPN and CDR2 SVGIG (reference sequence). The CDR3 has 14 amino acids. V was pared by 3 bases and J by 0 bases, with 10 bases between. In DNA form, the CDR3 reads TGTGCCTGGAGGCGCAAGCGGAGCACAGATACGCAGTATTTT. It is translated as CAWRRKRSTDTQYF.

The chain has TRBV14 and TRBJ2-3, with 14 bases identical to TRBD2. Trimming took 4 bases from V and 4 from J; bases not matched to a gene: 4. Germline CDR1 reads SGHDN; CDR2 reads FVKESK. The CDR3 is 16 residues long. The CDR3 DNA is TGTGCCAGCAGCCGGGGGACTAGCGGGAGTGCAGATACGCAGTATTTT. As protein: CASSRGTSGSADTQYF.

The CDR3 nucleotides read TGCAGCGTTGACACGATACTATACAATGAGCAGTTCTTC. As protein: CSVDTILYNEQFF. The rearrangement links TRBV29-1 to TRBJ2-1; D remains ambiguous. Trimming left V 3 bases short and J 4 bases short, with 10 bases between. This CDR3 contains 13 residues. The germline V gene encodes CDR1 SQVTM and CDR2 ANQGSEA.

The V call is TRBV4-2, the J call TRBJ2-3; 12 positions match TRBD2. The trim removed 5 bases at V and 4 bases at J, leaving 4 bases unmatched. There are 15 residues in the CDR3. CDR1 and CDR2 from the germline V gene are LGHNA and YNFKEQ. The CDR3 sequence: CASSRRLAGADTQYF. The CDR3 nucleotides read TGTGCCAGCAGCAGACGACTAGCGGGAGCAGATACGCAGTATTTT.

This sequence joins TRBV6-5 and TRBJ1-6; possibly TRBD1 for D (5 bases). The germline V gene encodes CDR1 MNHEY and CDR2 SVGAGI. V was cut by 2 bases and J by 10 bases, with 9 bases left in between. This CDR3 contains 13 residues. The CDR3 reads CASSYDSSSPLHF. CDR3 DNA: TGTGCCAGCAGTTACGACAGTTCATCACCCCTCCACTTT.

This chain connects TRBV18 to TRBJ2-6, with D unresolved. The ends were cut back, 6 bases at V and 4 bases at J, with 13 bases in the middle. Germline V CDR1 and CDR2: KGHSH, LQKENI. This CDR3 has 15 residues. In DNA form, the CDR3 reads TGTGCCAGCTCTCCCAGCGTTACGGGGGCCAACGTCCTGACTTTC. It encodes CASSPSVTGANVLTF.

V is TRBV14 and J is TRBJ2-7, with TRBD1 matching 7 bases. The CDR3 loop spans 14 amino acids. CDR1 SGHDN and CDR2 FVKESK come from the germline V gene. Trimming removed 4 bases from V and 1 base from J; junction bases left unmatched: 4. The CDR3 DNA is TGTGCCAGCAGCCGGGACAGATCTTCCTACGAGCAGTACTTC. The encoded protein is CASSRDRSSYEQYF. Complete variable domain (other parts from reference TRBV14 and TRBJ2-7): EAGVTQFPSHSVIEKGQTVTLRCDPISGHDNLYWYRRVMGKEIKFLLHFVKESKQDESGMPNNRFLAERTGGTYSTLKVQPAELEDSGVYFCASSRDRSSYEQYFGPGTRLTVT.